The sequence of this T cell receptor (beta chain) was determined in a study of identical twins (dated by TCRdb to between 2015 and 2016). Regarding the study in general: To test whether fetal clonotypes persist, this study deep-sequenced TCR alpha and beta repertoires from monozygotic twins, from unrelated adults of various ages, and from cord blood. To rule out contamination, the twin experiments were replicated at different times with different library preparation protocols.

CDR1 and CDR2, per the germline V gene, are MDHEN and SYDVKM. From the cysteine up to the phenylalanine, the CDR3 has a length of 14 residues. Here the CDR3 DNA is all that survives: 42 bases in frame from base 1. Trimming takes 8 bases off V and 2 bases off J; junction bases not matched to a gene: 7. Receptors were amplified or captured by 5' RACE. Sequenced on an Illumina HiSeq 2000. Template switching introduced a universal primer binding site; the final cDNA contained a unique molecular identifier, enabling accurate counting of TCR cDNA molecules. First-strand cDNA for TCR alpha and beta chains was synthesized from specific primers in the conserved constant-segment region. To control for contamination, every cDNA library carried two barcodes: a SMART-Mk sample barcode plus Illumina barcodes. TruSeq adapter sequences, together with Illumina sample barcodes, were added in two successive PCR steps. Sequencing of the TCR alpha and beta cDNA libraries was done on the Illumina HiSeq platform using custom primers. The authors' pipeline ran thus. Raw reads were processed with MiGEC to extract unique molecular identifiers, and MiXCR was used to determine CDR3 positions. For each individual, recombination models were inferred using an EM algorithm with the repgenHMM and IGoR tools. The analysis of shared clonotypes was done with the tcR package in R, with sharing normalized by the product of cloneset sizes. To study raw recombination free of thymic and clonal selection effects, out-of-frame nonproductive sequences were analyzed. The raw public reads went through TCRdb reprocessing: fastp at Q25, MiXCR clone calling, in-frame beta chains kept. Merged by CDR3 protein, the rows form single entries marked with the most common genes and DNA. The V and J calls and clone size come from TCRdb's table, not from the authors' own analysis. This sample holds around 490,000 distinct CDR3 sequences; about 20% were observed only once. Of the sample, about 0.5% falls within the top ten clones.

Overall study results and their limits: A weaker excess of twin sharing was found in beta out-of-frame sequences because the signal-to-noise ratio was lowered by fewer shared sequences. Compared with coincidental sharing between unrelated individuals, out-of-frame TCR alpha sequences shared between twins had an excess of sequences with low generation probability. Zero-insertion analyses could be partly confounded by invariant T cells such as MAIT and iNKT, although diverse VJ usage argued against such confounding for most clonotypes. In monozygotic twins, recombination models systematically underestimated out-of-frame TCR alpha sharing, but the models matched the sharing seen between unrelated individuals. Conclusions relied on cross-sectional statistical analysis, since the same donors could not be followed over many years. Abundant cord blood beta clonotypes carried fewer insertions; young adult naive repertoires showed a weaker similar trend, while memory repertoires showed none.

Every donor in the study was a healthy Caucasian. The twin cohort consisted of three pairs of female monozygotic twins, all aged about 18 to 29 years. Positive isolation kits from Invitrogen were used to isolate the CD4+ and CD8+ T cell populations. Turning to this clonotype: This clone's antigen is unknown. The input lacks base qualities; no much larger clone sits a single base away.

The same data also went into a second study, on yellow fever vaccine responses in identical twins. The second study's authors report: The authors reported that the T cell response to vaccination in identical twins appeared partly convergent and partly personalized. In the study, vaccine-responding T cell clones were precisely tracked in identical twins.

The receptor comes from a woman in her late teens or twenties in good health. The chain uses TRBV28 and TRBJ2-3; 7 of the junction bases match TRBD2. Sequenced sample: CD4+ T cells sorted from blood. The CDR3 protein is CASGGLAATDTQYF. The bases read TGTGCCAGCGGAGGTCTAGCGGCCACAGATACGCAGTATTTT.